Reported below is one T cell receptor beta chain. Libraries were prepared by immunoSEQ multiplex PCR; TCRdb keeps only in-frame clonotypes and omits some of them. Of around 200,000 clones listed, roughly 87% are singletons. The entry originates in a study of blood T cell repertoires in COVID-19. As for the study in general: The origin of the acute and convalescent COVID-19 samples was the United States, Italy and Spain.

The CDR3 sequence is 13 residues long. V lost 2 bases and J lost 6, with 13 bases in between. CDR1 is SQVTM and CDR2 is ANQGSEA in the germline V gene. V gene TRBV29-1 combines with J gene TRBJ1-2; D call uncertain. Material for sequencing was peripheral blood. The sequence came from a man aged 35 to 55 with active or convalescent COVID-19. The CDR3 nucleotides read TGCAGCGTTGAAAGTGCGACTCTTCATGGCTACACCTTC. It is translated as CSVESATLHGYTF.